This entry lists 2 T cell receptor beta chains sequenced from one sample in a study of T cell responses to AZD1222 COVID-19 vaccine. The repertoire was sequenced with immunoSEQ multiplex PCR; TCRdb's copy has only in-frame clones and lacks some. The data show roughly 140,000 clones, about 90% seen once. The sequencing used peripheral blood, collected on day 0 of AZD1222 vaccination. The receptors shown here come from an adult in good health.

V usage is TRBV30 and J usage is TRBJ2-3; D uncertain. CDR3 size: 15 residues. From germline, CDR1 is GTSNPN and CDR2 SVGIG (reference sequence). Deletions cut 1 base from V and 0 bases from J, with 11 bases between. CDR3 DNA sequence: TGTGCCTGGAGTGGCCCGGGTCAGAGCACAGATACGCAGTATTTT. It yields the protein CAWSGPGQSTDTQYF. The full variable domain, in which reference TRBV30 and TRBJ2-3 provide the parts outside the CDR3, is SQTIHQWPATLVQPVGSPLSLECTVEGTSNPNLYWYRQAAGRGLQLLFYSVGIGQISSEVPQNLSASRPQDRQFILSSKKLLLSDSGFYLCAWSGPGQSTDTQYFGPGTRLTVL.

This clone has just one count. This chain connects TRBV23-1 to TRBJ1-2; unclear D gene. TRBV23-1 is given ORF status, its function remaining uncertain. The CDR3 covers 13 residues. Deletions cut 3 bases from V and 8 bases from J, with 13 bases between. For the CDR3, the DNA is TGCGCCAGCAGTCACCCACACATAGGGGGCTACACCTTC. Amino acids: CASSHPHIGGYTF.